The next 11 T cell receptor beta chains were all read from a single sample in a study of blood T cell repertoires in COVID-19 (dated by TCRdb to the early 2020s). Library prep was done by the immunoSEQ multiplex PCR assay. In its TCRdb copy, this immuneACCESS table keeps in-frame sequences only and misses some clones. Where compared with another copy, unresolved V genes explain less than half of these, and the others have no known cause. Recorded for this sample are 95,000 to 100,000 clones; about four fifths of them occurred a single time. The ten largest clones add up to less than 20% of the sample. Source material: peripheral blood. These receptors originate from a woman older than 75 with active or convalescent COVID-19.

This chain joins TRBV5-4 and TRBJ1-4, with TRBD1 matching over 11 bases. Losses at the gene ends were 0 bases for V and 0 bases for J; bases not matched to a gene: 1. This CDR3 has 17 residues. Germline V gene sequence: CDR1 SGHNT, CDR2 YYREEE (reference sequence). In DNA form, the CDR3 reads TGTGCCAGCAGCTTGGGGGGACAGGGGGCAACTAATGAAAAACTGTTTTTT. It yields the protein CASSLGGQGATNEKLFF.

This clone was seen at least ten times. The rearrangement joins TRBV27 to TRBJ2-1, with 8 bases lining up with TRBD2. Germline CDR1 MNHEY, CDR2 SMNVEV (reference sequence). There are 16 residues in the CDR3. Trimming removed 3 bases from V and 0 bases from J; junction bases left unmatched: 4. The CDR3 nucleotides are TGTGCCAGCAGTTTTATAGCGGGATTCTCCTACAATGAGCAGTTCTTC. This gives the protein CASSFIAGFSYNEQFF.

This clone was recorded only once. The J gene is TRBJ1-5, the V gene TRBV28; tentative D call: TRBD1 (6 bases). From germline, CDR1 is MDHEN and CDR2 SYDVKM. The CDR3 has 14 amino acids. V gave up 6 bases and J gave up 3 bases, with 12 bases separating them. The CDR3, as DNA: TGTGCCAGCAGGATGACAGGCGTCAATCAGCCCCAGCATTTT. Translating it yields CASRMTGVNQPQHF.

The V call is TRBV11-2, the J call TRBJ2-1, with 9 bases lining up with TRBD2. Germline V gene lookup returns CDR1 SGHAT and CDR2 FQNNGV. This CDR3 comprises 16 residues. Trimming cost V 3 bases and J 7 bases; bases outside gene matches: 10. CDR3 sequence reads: CASSLVGREGRNEQFF. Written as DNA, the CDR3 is TGTGCCAGCAGCTTGGTTGGGCGGGAGGGCCGAAATGAGCAGTTCTTC. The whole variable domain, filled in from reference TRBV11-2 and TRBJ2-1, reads EAGVAQSPRYKIIEKRQSVAFWCNPISGHATLYWYQQILGQGPKLLIQFQNNGVVDDSQLPKDRFSAERLKGVDSTLKIQPAKLEDSAVYLCASSLVGREGRNEQFFGPGTRLTVL.

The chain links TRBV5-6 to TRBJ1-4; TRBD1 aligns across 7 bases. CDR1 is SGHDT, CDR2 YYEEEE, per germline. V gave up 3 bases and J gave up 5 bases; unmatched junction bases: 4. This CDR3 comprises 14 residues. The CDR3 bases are TGTGCCAGCAGCTCGGGACAGTGGAATGAAAAACTGTTTTTT. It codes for CASSSGQWNEKLFF.

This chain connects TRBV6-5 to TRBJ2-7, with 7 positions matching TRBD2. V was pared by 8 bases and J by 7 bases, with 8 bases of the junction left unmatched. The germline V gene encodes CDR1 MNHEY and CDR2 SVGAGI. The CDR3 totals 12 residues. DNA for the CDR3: TGTGCCAGCGGGCTAGCGGCCTTAGAGCAGTACTTC. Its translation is CASGLAALEQYF.

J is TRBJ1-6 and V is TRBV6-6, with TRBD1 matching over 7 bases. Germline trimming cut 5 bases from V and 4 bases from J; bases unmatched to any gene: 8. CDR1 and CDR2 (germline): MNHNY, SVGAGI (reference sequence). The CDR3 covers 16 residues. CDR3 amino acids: CASSPPRDSYNSPLHF. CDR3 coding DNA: TGTGCCAGCAGTCCACCCCGGGACAGTTATAATTCACCCCTCCACTTT.

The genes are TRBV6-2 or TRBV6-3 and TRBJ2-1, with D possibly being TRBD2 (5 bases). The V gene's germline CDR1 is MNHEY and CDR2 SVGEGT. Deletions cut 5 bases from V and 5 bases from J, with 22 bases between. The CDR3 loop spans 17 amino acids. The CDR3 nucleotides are TGTGCCAGCAGTACCCGAACTAGGCCGGCGCCGGACAATGAGCAGTTCTTC. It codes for CASSTRTRPAPDNEQFF.

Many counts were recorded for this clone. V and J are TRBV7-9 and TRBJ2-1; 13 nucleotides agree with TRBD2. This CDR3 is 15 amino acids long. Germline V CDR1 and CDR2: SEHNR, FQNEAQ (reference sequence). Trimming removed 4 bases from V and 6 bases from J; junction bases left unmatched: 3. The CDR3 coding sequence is TGTGCCAGCAGCTCCTGGACTAGCGGGAGCAATGAGCAGTTCTTC. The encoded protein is CASSSWTSGSNEQFF.

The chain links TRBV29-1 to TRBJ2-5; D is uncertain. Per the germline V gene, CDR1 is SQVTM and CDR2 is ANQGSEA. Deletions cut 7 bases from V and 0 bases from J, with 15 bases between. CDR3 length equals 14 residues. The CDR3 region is CSAGEWRNQETQYF. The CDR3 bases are TGCAGCGCCGGAGAGTGGCGAAACCAAGAGACCCAGTACTTC.

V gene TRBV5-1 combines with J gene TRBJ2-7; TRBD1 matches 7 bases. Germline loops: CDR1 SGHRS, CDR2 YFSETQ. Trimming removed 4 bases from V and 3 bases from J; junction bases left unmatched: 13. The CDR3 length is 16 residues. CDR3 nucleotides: TGCGCCAGCAGCCCGGATCTCGGACAGGAACACTACGAGCAGTACTTC. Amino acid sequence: CASSPDLGQEHYEQYF.